This T cell receptor beta chain derives from a study of response to subunit inactivated influenza vaccine. General observations from the study: Seasonal influenza vaccination, on each occasion, was suggested by the authors to recruit few new T cells.

V was cut by 1 base and J by 0 bases, with 11 bases left in between. CDR3 length equals 17 residues. CDR1 is SGHRS, CDR2 YFSETQ, per germline. TCRdb re-derived calls from the RT-PCR reads in MiXCR, one entry per CDR3 protein. The table lists about 540,000 distinct CDR3 sequences, under 25% of them singletons. This clonotype has more than one count but fewer than ten. Its cognate antigen is unknown. These data also featured in a second study, about T cells expressing NK-cell markers. In that study: TCR beta cDNA was generated via 5'RACE template switching incorporating UMIs. Sorted T-cell subsets CD3+CD56+NKG2C+, CD3+CD56+NKG2C- and CD3+CD56-NKG2C+ were TCR beta-sequenced. With an anti-gamma-delta TCR antibody, sorting in several experiments was kept to alpha-beta TCR T cells.

Sample: CD4+ T cells sorted from PBMCs, taken approximately 12 days after vaccination. This TCR derives from a man aged 45 to 65 who received an inactivated influenza vaccine. The chain is built from TRBV5-1 and TRBJ1-6, with D possibly matching TRBD1 (5 bases). CDR3 sequence: CASSLPQESSYNSPLHF. DNA for the CDR3: TGCGCCAGCAGCTTGCCACAGGAGAGCTCCTATAATTCACCCCTCCACTTT.